This is a list of T cell receptor beta chains from one sample in a study of T cell repertoires in cytomegalovirus infection. Each CDR3 protein gets one entry after TCRdb re-called the reads with MiXCR. The sample carries about 740,000 distinct CDR3 sequences, 35% to 45% recorded once. The sequenced sample consisted of PBMCs. Every receptor here comes from a human donor in good health (CMV status not recorded). Some clones in this sample may be carry-over from other donors' samples. Each CDR3 is given without its conserved first and last residue.

j_call: TRBJ1-4
cdr3_length: 13
v_call: TRBV4-1
cdr3_aa: ASSQDPGQGEKLF

j_call: TRBJ1-2
cdr3_length: 10
v_call: TRBV6-1
cdr3_aa: ASSRGIDGYT

j_call: TRBJ2-2
cdr3_length: 11
v_call: TRBV24-1
cdr3_aa: ATRGENTGELF

j_call: TRBJ2-7
cdr3_length: 16
v_call: TRBV6-8
cdr3_aa: ASSYVRIRPRRSYEQY

j_call: TRBJ1-1
cdr3_length: 14
v_call: TRBV7-9
cdr3_aa: ASSLWGGTRNTEAF

j_call: TRBJ1-2
cdr3_length: 9
v_call: TRBV7-2
cdr3_aa: ASSRLGGYT

j_call: TRBJ2-1
cdr3_length: 11
v_call: TRBV2
cdr3_aa: ASRVAGGPEQF

j_call: TRBJ2-4
cdr3_length: 13
v_call: TRBV6-1
cdr3_aa: ASSGLRRGMNIQY

j_call: TRBJ2-3
cdr3_length: 13
v_call: TRBV20-1
cdr3_aa: SAPGQTRGGDTQY

j_call: TRBJ1-2
cdr3_length: 10
v_call: TRBV12-3/TRBV12-4
cdr3_aa: ASSLYDYGYT

j_call: TRBJ1-5
cdr3_length: 14
v_call: TRBV6-1
cdr3_aa: ASSEFGAYSNQPQH

j_call: TRBJ2-7
cdr3_length: 14
v_call: TRBV27
cdr3_aa: ASSLWGDGSAYEQY

j_call: TRBJ2-1
cdr3_length: 11
v_call: TRBV27
cdr3_aa: ASSLTSRHEQF

j_call: TRBJ2-7
cdr3_length: 11
v_call: TRBV7-6
cdr3_aa: ASRAFLSYEQY

j_call: TRBJ1-6
cdr3_length: 12
v_call: TRBV10-3
cdr3_aa: AIRTGQLNSPLH

j_call: TRBJ1-1
cdr3_length: 13
v_call: TRBV28
cdr3_aa: ASSLRGDANTEAF

j_call: TRBJ2-2
cdr3_length: 16
v_call: TRBV7-7
cdr3_aa: ASSHTRFQASNTGELF

j_call: TRBJ1-1
cdr3_length: 17
v_call: TRBV7-2
cdr3_aa: ASSVRTITTGTMNTEAF

j_call: TRBJ2-1
cdr3_length: 10
v_call: TRBV6-5
cdr3_aa: ASSPEEGEQF

j_call: TRBJ1-2
cdr3_length: 12
v_call: TRBV20-1
cdr3_aa: SATFITGNYGYT

j_call: TRBJ1-2
cdr3_length: 13
v_call: TRBV7-2
cdr3_aa: ASSPDPWRGHGYT

j_call: TRBJ2-7
cdr3_length: 14
v_call: TRBV19
cdr3_aa: ASSTRLAPPSYEQY

j_call: TRBJ2-2
cdr3_length: 15
v_call: TRBV12-3/TRBV12-4
cdr3_aa: ASSLDRVLQNTGELF

j_call: TRBJ2-1
cdr3_length: 15
v_call: TRBV27
cdr3_aa: ASSLFKDWSSYNEQF

j_call: TRBJ1-5
cdr3_length: 13
v_call: TRBV14
cdr3_aa: ASSQEWIINQPQH

j_call: TRBJ1-5
cdr3_length: 12
v_call: TRBV15
cdr3_aa: ATSSEGANQPQH

j_call: TRBJ1-3
cdr3_length: 16
v_call: TRBV12-3/TRBV12-4
cdr3_aa: ASSLAGGGVTSGNTIY

j_call: TRBJ2-7
cdr3_length: 10
v_call: TRBV12-3/TRBV12-4
cdr3_aa: ASSHGVHEQY

j_call: TRBJ1-2
cdr3_length: 11
v_call: TRBV11-2
cdr3_aa: ASSLGEGRGYT

j_call: TRBJ2-7
cdr3_length: 10
v_call: TRBV20-1
cdr3_aa: SASRQGYEQY

j_call: TRBJ1-5
cdr3_length: 12
v_call: TRBV7-2
cdr3_aa: ASSLGSRNQPQH

j_call: TRBJ1-1
cdr3_length: 11
v_call: TRBV27
cdr3_aa: ASSFLRGTEAF

j_call: TRBJ2-7
cdr3_length: 14
v_call: TRBV11-2
cdr3_aa: ASSYPGRGAYHEQY

j_call: TRBJ2-2
cdr3_length: 13
v_call: TRBV7-2
cdr3_aa: ASSFVTGDTGELF

j_call: TRBJ1-6
cdr3_length: 13
v_call: TRBV4-1
cdr3_aa: ASSQGRQGNSPLH

j_call: TRBJ2-1
cdr3_length: 12
v_call: TRBV7-2
cdr3_aa: ASSLGGRNNEQF

j_call: TRBJ1-1
cdr3_length: 14
v_call: TRBV28
cdr3_aa: ASSLSGALGITEAF

j_call: TRBJ1-1
cdr3_length: 10
v_call: TRBV29-1
cdr3_aa: SVRTGIPEAF

j_call: TRBJ1-1
cdr3_length: 12
v_call: TRBV4-1
cdr3_aa: ASSPGLRNTEAF

j_call: TRBJ2-5
cdr3_length: 12
v_call: TRBV28
cdr3_aa: ASSSAQGEETQY

j_call: TRBJ1-1
cdr3_length: 13
v_call: TRBV28
cdr3_aa: ASSSGDVGNTEAF

j_call: TRBJ2-7
cdr3_length: 12
v_call: TRBV7-2
cdr3_aa: ASIRGPLASEQY

j_call: TRBJ2-1
cdr3_length: 15
v_call: TRBV7-4
cdr3_aa: ASSPSVRGMTYNEQF

j_call: TRBJ2-5
cdr3_length: 10
v_call: TRBV20-1
cdr3_aa: SARDFFGVGY

j_call: TRBJ2-4
cdr3_length: 14
v_call: TRBV7-8
cdr3_aa: ASSPWTGVVQNIQY

j_call: TRBJ1-1
cdr3_length: 13
v_call: TRBV7-2
cdr3_aa: ASSLMGGWDTEAF

j_call: TRBJ1-1
cdr3_length: 12
v_call: TRBV19
cdr3_aa: ASRQQGYSTEAF

j_call: TRBJ1-6
cdr3_length: 13
v_call: TRBV6-1
cdr3_aa: ASSEATGPNSPLH

j_call: TRBJ2-1
cdr3_length: 13
v_call: TRBV6-2/TRBV6-3
cdr3_aa: ASNPGDGAWNEQF

j_call: TRBJ1-2
cdr3_length: 10
v_call: TRBV6-2/TRBV6-3
cdr3_aa: ASRARIYGYT

j_call: TRBJ2-2
cdr3_length: 13
v_call: TRBV29-1
cdr3_aa: SVEARQGANGELF

j_call: TRBJ2-3
cdr3_length: 13
v_call: TRBV14
cdr3_aa: ASSQITGGTDTQY

j_call: TRBJ2-7
cdr3_length: 12
v_call: TRBV7-2
cdr3_aa: ASSLSRQGYEQY